This T cell receptor (beta chain) comes out of a study of blood T cell repertoires in COVID-19. Between the trimmed V and J ends, which lost 0 bases and 4 bases, there was a span of 9 bases. Germline CDR1 is LNHNV and CDR2 is YYDKDF (reference sequence). The CDR3 has 14 residues. Using immunoSEQ multiplex PCR, the repertoire was profiled, and TCRdb retains in-frame clones only, with some absent. The sample has roughly 220,000 clones, roughly 80% seen once. Sequencing input: peripheral blood. The chain employs TRBV15 and TRBJ1-1, with D hard to call. The clonotype was recovered from a woman aged 25 to 39 who had recovered from COVID-19. The CDR3 nucleotides read TGTGCCACCAGCAGAGACCGTCCGGGCACTGAAGCTTTCTTT. Protein product: CATSRDRPGTEAFF.